A single sample is the source of the 12 T cell receptor beta chains below, sequenced in a study of cytomegalovirus exposure and HLA in healthy donors (TCRdb year 2017). Libraries were prepared through the immunoSEQ multiplex PCR assay. The clones in this table, taken by TCRdb from immuneACCESS, are in-frame only. Not every clone is retained; where verified, under half of the shortfall comes from an unresolved V gene, and the cause of the rest is unknown. The table for this sample lists 67,000 or so clones; approximately 96% of them were counted only once. The ten largest make up about 1.5% of the sample. Source material: PBMCs. These receptors came from a man younger than 30 in good health and CMV-seropositive.

The chain couples TRBV5-6 to TRBJ1-3; D unclear. In germline, CDR1 is SGHDT, CDR2 YYEEEE. The germline V and J ends were trimmed by 1 base and 3 bases, with 8 bases remaining between them. The CDR3 runs to 14 residues. CDR3 amino acids: CASSLPGFGNTIYF. As DNA, the CDR3 is TGTGCCAGCAGCTTGCCGGGATTTGGAAACACCATATATTTT.

This chain connects TRBV7-6 to TRBJ2-5; 12 nucleotides match TRBD1. The CDR3 extends over 18 amino acids. V lost 5 bases, J lost 5 bases, and 15 bases stayed unmatched. Germline lookup yields CDR1 SGHVS and CDR2 FNYEAQ. CDR3: CASSDPPPGQGARETQYF. The CDR3 DNA is TGTGCCAGCAGCGATCCCCCCCCGGGACAGGGGGCCCGGGAGACCCAGTACTTC.

J is TRBJ1-5 and V is TRBV4-1; 7 bases match TRBD1. The V segment lost 0 bases and the J segment 0 bases; nucleotides outside the gene matches: 8. CDR1 is MGHRA and CDR2 is YSYEKL in the germline V gene. The CDR3 runs 18 residues. CDR3 DNA: TGCGCCAGCAGCCAAGACTGGGACAGCCTCTATAGCAATCAGCCCCAGCATTTT. Translating gives CASSQDWDSLYSNQPQHF.

The count of this clone is one. J is TRBJ2-5 and V is TRBV4-1, with TRBD2 matching over 11 bases. The germline V gene has CDR1 MGHRA and CDR2 YSYEKL. The CDR3 has 15 residues. After removal of 5 bases from V and 1 base from J, the junction contained 3 bases not matched to a gene. Here the CDR3 DNA reads TGCGCCAGCAGCTTAACTAGCGGGAGCCAAGAGACCCAGTACTTC. Its translation: CASSLTSGSQETQYF.

The rearrangement uses TRBV9 and TRBJ2-3; 8 nucleotides line up with TRBD2. The CDR3 loop spans 16 amino acids. With V trimmed by 1 base and J by 5 bases, 9 bases remained unmatched. Germline CDR1 is SGDLS and CDR2 is YYNGEE. The CDR3 here is CASSVRAGLGGDTQYF. The CDR3 nucleotides read TGTGCCAGCAGCGTACGGGCGGGACTAGGAGGAGATACGCAGTATTTT. Drawing the rest from reference TRBV9 and TRBJ2-3, the complete variable domain is DSGVTQTPKHLITATGQRVTLRCSPRSGDLSVYWYQQSLDQGLQFLIQYYNGEERAKGNILERFSAQQFPDLHSELNLSSLELGDSALYFCASSVRAGLGGDTQYFGPGTRLTVL.

The rearrangement links TRBV9 to TRBJ2-3, with 7 bases fitting TRBD1. V trimming: 3 bases; J trimming: 3 bases; junction bases outside the gene matches: 7. The germline CDR1 and CDR2 sequences are SGDLS and YYNGEE. There are 15 residues in the CDR3. The CDR3 sequence is CASSGETGWTDTQYF. CDR3 sequence (DNA): TGTGCCAGCAGCGGAGAGACAGGGTGGACAGATACGCAGTATTTT. The complete variable domain, with remaining parts taken from reference TRBV9 and TRBJ2-3, reads DSGVTQTPKHLITATGQRVTLRCSPRSGDLSVYWYQQSLDQGLQFLIQYYNGEERAKGNILERFSAQQFPDLHSELNLSSLELGDSALYFCASSGETGWTDTQYFGPGTRLTVL.

The V gene is TRBV6-6, the J gene TRBJ2-7; TRBD2 aligns across 8 bases. The V gene end was trimmed by 8 bases and the J gene end by 5 bases; junction bases not matched to a gene: 17. The germline CDR1 and CDR2 sequences are MNHNY and SVGAGI (reference sequence). The CDR3 sequence is 16 residues long. The chain's CDR3 is CASGTRERGHGHEQYF. The CDR3 nucleotides are TGTGCCAGCGGGACGAGAGAGCGGGGGCACGGGCACGAGCAGTACTTC.

This chain joins TRBV5-5 and TRBJ2-1, with a weak D call TRBD1 (5 bases). Germline values: CDR1 SGHKS, CDR2 YYEKEE (reference sequence). Trimming stripped 4 bases from V and 0 bases from J, with 17 bases between. This CDR3 has 17 residues. CDR3 nucleotide sequence: TGTGCCAGCAGCCCCCTCCCCGGACAAAGCTCCTACAATGAGCAGTTCTTC. Its protein product is CASSPLPGQSSYNEQFF.

V is TRBV9 and J is TRBJ1-6; the match to TRBD1 covers 7 bases. CDR3 length: 12 amino acids. Germline trimming cut 3 bases from V and 11 bases from J; bases unmatched to any gene: 2. Looked up from germline, CDR1 is SGDLS and CDR2 is YYNGEE. The CDR3 protein is CASSDRGTPLHF. Written as DNA, the CDR3 is TGTGCCAGCAGCGACAGGGGAACACCCCTCCACTTT.

The J gene is TRBJ1-5, the V gene TRBV6-1; possible D gene TRBD1, 6 bases. Trimming pared 5 bases from V and 0 bases from J, leaving 11 bases between. Germline V lookup: CDR1 MNHNS, CDR2 SASEGT. The CDR3 runs to 15 residues. The CDR3 spells CASSKGGASNQPQHF. CDR3 sequence (DNA): TGTGCCAGCAGTAAAGGGGGAGCTAGCAATCAGCCCCAGCATTTT.

The chain joins TRBV5-1 to TRBJ2-5; D may be TRBD2 (5 bases). Trimming removed 1 base at V and 3 bases at J, with 10 bases between. This CDR3 is built from 14 residues. The germline V gene encodes CDR1 SGHRS and CDR2 YFSETQ. CDR3 residues: CASSLRASKETQYF. CDR3 in DNA: TGCGCCAGCAGCTTGAGAGCTAGCAAAGAGACCCAGTACTTC.

V and J are TRBV18 and TRBJ1-3; no firm D call. Germline V CDR1 and CDR2: KGHSH, LQKENI. Trimming shortened V by 6 bases and J by 0 bases, and 9 bases separated the two germline ends. This CDR3 is built from 14 residues. CDR3: CASSQDPSGNTIYF. For the CDR3, the DNA is TGTGCCAGCTCGCAGGATCCCTCTGGAAACACCATATATTTT.